This T cell receptor beta chain comes out of a study of regulatory T cells in long-lasting Graves disease. Specified time point: newly diagnosed GD, antithyroid drugs for less than 3 months. From PBMCs, RNA was extracted and then used to make the TCR library. According to the study, TCR beta libraries were built with iRepertoire HTBI primers and CDR3-region Arm-PCR. TCRdb re-analysed the multiplex PCR reads in MiXCR, keeping a single row per CDR3 protein. The data hold approximately 560,000 distinct CDR3 sequences, with 15% to 20% observed a single time. This clonotype was seen repeatedly, ten times or more. CDR1 is SQVTM and CDR2 is ANQGSEA in the germline V gene. Trimming cost V 3 bases and J 5 bases, with 17 bases left between them. The CDR3 contains 15 residues. The sample was also linked to a second study, of T cells in Graves' hyperthyroidism and ophthalmopathy. From that second work: Most thyroid-expanded clonotypes above 0.001 were also found in blood.

This sequence joins TRBV29-1 and TRBJ2-1; D may correspond to TRBD1 or TRBD2 (6 bases each). This TCR was sampled from a man aged 18 to 30 with Graves disease. The material was peripheral blood mononuclear cells (PBMCs), obtained at new diagnosis, from a patient treated with antithyroid drugs. CDR3 sequence reads: CSVEPQAGQNNEQFF. CDR3 coding DNA: TGCAGCGTTGAGCCCCAGGCGGGACAAAACAATGAGCAGTTCTTC.